In this sample, the clone carrying this T cell receptor beta chain turned up a few times. Its antigen is as yet unknown. This specimen comes from a study of T-cell memory formation after mild COVID-19. The study, taken as a whole, reports: The CD4+ clones that contracted clustered mainly within CM and EM, and the CD8+ clones concentrated in EMRA.

The 5'RACE method, run with constant-segment primers, produced TCR alpha and TCR beta cDNA libraries (carrying sample barcodes and UMIs). MiXCR, run by TCRdb on the 5' RACE reads, gives a single entry per CDR3 protein. This sample has 350,000 to 500,000 distinct CDR3 sequences, with around a quarter found just once. V was trimmed by 0 bases and J by 3 bases, leaving 9 bases between them. This CDR3 region has 15 residues. The clonotype originates from an adult woman who had mild COVID-19 (a few samples of this study predate the infection). Cell type and time point are not known. V usage is TRBV12-3 or TRBV12-4 and J usage is TRBJ1-5; D unclear. The source material was PBMCs or a T cell subset sorted from them (not recorded which). The CDR3 here is CASSLARGVNQPQHF. CDR3 coding DNA: TGTGCCAGCAGTTTAGCGCGCGGGGTCAATCAGCCCCAGCATTTT.